The 23 T cell receptor beta chains in this list originate from one sample, sequenced in a study of T cells in women clearing cervical HPV infection. Produced via immunoSEQ multiplex PCR; TCRdb's table is partial and in-frame only. This sample contains some 43,000 clones. Sequencing was carried out using blood buffy coat. Receptors originate from a woman between 18 and 70 years old with a cervical HPV16 infection that either progressed to CIN3+ or cleared (not recorded which).

Points on this clone: The read ends 3 residues early relative to the CDR3; the germline J gene fills the gap. The rearrangement uses TRBV7-6 and TRBJ2-2, with TRBD1 matching 8 bases. Per the germline V gene, CDR1 is SGHVS and CDR2 is FNYEAQ. The CDR3 has 14 residues. The CDR3: CASSSRQGHSPLFF. The CDR3 DNA, read in part, is TGTGCCAGCAGCTCCCGACAGGGGCATTCACCG.

Of note for this clone: The CDR3 is cut off 3 residues early in the read; its end comes from the germline J gene. The chain recombines TRBV7-3 with TRBJ2-3; no definite D call. Germline CDR1 and CDR2: SGHTA and FQGTGA. This CDR3 contains 13 residues. The CDR3 bases that were read are TGTGCCAGCAGCTTAGGCCATCAAGAGACG. Its protein product is CASSLGHQET. The entire CDR3 reads CASSLGHQETQYF.

CDR3: CASSLPAGGQETQYF. CDR3 DNA, as far as it was read: TGTGCCAGCAGCTTACCAGCGGGGGGCCAAGAGACC. The chain joins TRBV7-9 to TRBJ2-5, with 9 bases fitting TRBD2. The CDR3 extends 3 residues past the end of the read, so its final part is completed from the germline J gene. This CDR3 contains 15 residues. Germline V gene sequence: CDR1 SEHNR, CDR2 FQNEAQ (reference sequence). V was clipped by 2 bases and J by 1 base; unmatched bases: 2.

Details on this clone: The read ends 3 residues early relative to the CDR3; the germline J gene fills the gap. The rearrangement uses TRBV12-3 or TRBV12-4 and TRBJ2-3; tentatively, D is TRBD2 (7 bases). This CDR3 comprises 14 residues. V was shortened by 6 bases and J by 2 bases, with 12 bases between the two germline ends. The CDR3 sequence is CASSKGGNTDTQYF. CDR3 bases read: TGTGCCAGCAGCAAGGGGGGGAACACAGATACG.

Of note for this clone: The CDR3 goes on 3 residues after the read ends, and that part is filled in from the germline J gene. The chain links TRBV7-1 to TRBJ2-1; 7 bases map to TRBD1. TRBV7-1 is identified as an open reading frame with a role that is uncertain. V shed 2 bases, J shed 4 bases, and the junction held 20 bases outside the gene matches. CDR3 length: 20 amino acids. CDR3 DNA (partial): TGTGCCAGCAGCTCACCCGCCGGGACAGTCCCAACAAAGTTTTACAATGAG. This encodes CASSSPAGTVPTKFYNE. The entire CDR3 reads CASSSPAGTVPTKFYNEQFF.

The CDR3 region is CASTTAGVRDTQYF. The CDR3 DNA, read in part, is TGTGCCAGCACAACAGCGGGGGTTCGGGATACG. V gene TRBV6-2 or TRBV6-3 combines with J gene TRBJ2-3; 8 nucleotides align to TRBD2. Sequencing ends 3 residues short of the CDR3 end; the germline J gene provides the rest. Trimming took 7 bases from V and 6 from J; bases not matched to a gene: 9. This CDR3 spans 14 amino acids. CDR1 MNHEY and CDR2 SVGEGT come from the germline V gene.

A word on this clone: The read gets to within 3 residues of the CDR3 end, and the germline J gene fills in the rest. The chain carries TRBV5-4 and TRBJ2-7; 8 nucleotides align to TRBD1. With V trimmed by 0 bases and J by 5 bases, 4 bases remained unmatched. Germline V CDR1 and CDR2: SGHNT, YYREEE (reference sequence). The CDR3 has 14 amino acids. The CDR3 DNA, read in part, is TGTGCCAGCAGCTTGGTGGGACAGGTTAACGAG. Protein product: CASSLVGQVNE. The whole CDR3 region reads CASSLVGQVNEQYF.

Concerning this clone itself: The read ends 3 residues before the CDR3 terminus; that terminus is restored from the germline J gene. The V gene is TRBV6-2 or TRBV6-3, the J gene TRBJ2-6, with 11 bases lining up with TRBD2. CDR1 is MNHEY, CDR2 SVGEGT, per germline. The CDR3 extends over 17 amino acids. The V and J ends lost 8 bases and 0 bases, in that order; junction bases with no gene match: 6. CDR3 sequence: CASRTSGSNSGANVLTF. The CDR3 bases that were read are TGTGCCAGCCGGACTAGCGGGTCAAACTCTGGGGCCAACGTC.

Remarks on this clone: The CDR3 end lies 3 residues beyond the end of the read and is filled in from the germline J gene. The chain links TRBV5-6 to TRBJ1-4; 9 positions match TRBD1. Trimming removed 4 bases from V and 8 bases from J; junction bases left unmatched: 9. CDR1 is SGHDT and CDR2 is YYEEEE in the germline V gene. This CDR3 has 15 amino acids. The covered CDR3 bases are TGTGCCAGCAGCCTGGACAGGGGTCGTGACGAAAAA. Its translation is CASSLDRGRDEK. The complete CDR3 reads CASSLDRGRDEKLFF. The full variable domain, with the rest looked up from reference TRBV5-6 and TRBJ1-4, is DAGVTQSPTHLIKTRGQQVTLRCSPKSGHDTVSWYQQALGQGPQFIFQYYEEEERQRGNFPDRFSGHQFPNYSSELNVNALLLGDSALYLCASSLDRGRDEKLFFGSGTQLSVL.

Note on this clone: Read sequence stops 3 residues before the CDR3 end, and the germline J gene provides the missing end. The chain links TRBV20-1 to TRBJ2-5, with a tentative D call TRBD1 (7 bases). CDR3 length: 16 residues. V lost 6 bases and J lost 0, with 20 bases in between. CDR1 is DFQATT, CDR2 SNEGSKA, per germline (reference sequence). CDR3 bases read: TGCAGTGCGCGGAGGGGGCCTTACAGGGACCAAGAGACC. It encodes CSARRGPYRDQET. The whole CDR3 protein reads CSARRGPYRDQETQYF.

Of note for this clone: Read data end 3 residues before the CDR3 end; the end is taken from the germline J gene. The genes are TRBV20-1 and TRBJ1-6, with 8 bases lining up with TRBD1. This CDR3 comprises 15 residues. The V gene end was trimmed by 3 bases and the J gene end by 8 bases; junction bases not matched to a gene: 9. Germline values: CDR1 DFQATT, CDR2 SNEGSKA (reference sequence). The CDR3 protein is CSARTGDGAYSPLHF. The CDR3 DNA, read in part, is TGCAGTGCTAGGACAGGGGACGGGGCGTATTCACCC.

Worth noting for this clone: The CDR3 end falls 3 residues outside the read, so it is completed with the germline J gene. V and J are TRBV7-9 and TRBJ2-3; TRBD2 is a possible D gene (5 bases). The CDR3 runs to 12 residues. Germline loops: CDR1 SEHNR, CDR2 FQNEAQ (reference sequence). Here the CDR3 reads CASNARVETQYF. The CDR3 DNA, read in part, is TGTGCCAGCAACGCGAGGGTAGAGACG.

Comment on this clone: Read coverage stops 3 residues before the CDR3 terminus; the germline J gene supplies the remainder. The J gene is TRBJ1-5, the V gene TRBV28; tentative D call: TRBD1 (5 bases). This CDR3 contains 14 residues. The germline V gene has CDR1 MDHEN and CDR2 SYDVKM. V was trimmed by 6 bases and J by 5 bases, leaving 14 bases between them. The CDR3 DNA, read in part, is TGTGCCAGCAGGGGGGGGACGGGTCATCAGCCC. This translates into CASRGGTGHQP. The whole CDR3 is CASRGGTGHQPQHF.

Worth noting for this clone: The DNA ends 3 residues before the CDR3 does, and the rest of the CDR3 is filled in from the germline J gene. The identical CDR3 is also encoded by other nucleotide sequences in the sample. The gene calls are TRBV18 and TRBJ1-3, with D possibly matching TRBD1 (6 bases). CDR1 and CDR2 (germline): KGHSH, LQKENI. The CDR3 is made up of 18 amino acids. V was clipped by 3 bases and J by 4 bases, with 22 bases between them. CDR3 DNA, as far as it was read: TGTGCCAGCTCACCGCTCTCGCGCGGGGGCGCGGGAGGAAACACC. Its translation: CASSPLSRGGAGGNT. The entire CDR3 is CASSPLSRGGAGGNTIYF.

Regarding this clone: The sequenced fragment ends 3 residues before the CDR3 boundary, so the rest is inferred from the germline J gene. This sequence joins TRBV20-1 and TRBJ2-3, with unresolved D. There are 13 residues in the CDR3. Germline V gene lookup returns CDR1 DFQATT and CDR2 SNEGSKA (reference sequence). V lost 0 bases to trimming and J lost 3 bases, with 7 bases between them. The CDR3: CSAREVGTDTQYF. The CDR3 DNA, read in part, is TGCAGTGCTAGAGAGGTAGGGACAGATACG.

To note about this clone: Read sequence stops 3 residues before the CDR3 end, and the germline J gene provides the missing end. The chain is built from TRBV5-6 and TRBJ1-1; weak D call: TRBD1 (5 bases). The length of the CDR3 is 13 residues. Between the trimmed V and J ends, which lost 3 bases and 3 bases, there was a span of 9 bases. CDR1 is SGHDT and CDR2 is YYEEEE in the germline V gene. Here the CDR3 reads CASSSGGYTEAFF. The covered CDR3 bases are TGTGCCAGCAGCTCCGGGGGTTACACTGAA.

On this clone itself: The CDR3 end is not reached by the read, which stops 3 residues before it; the germline J gene fills it in. The chain couples TRBV7-3 to TRBJ2-1; 12 bases agree with TRBD2. Looked up from germline, CDR1 is SGHTA and CDR2 is FQGTGA. V shed 5 bases, J shed 7 bases, and the junction held 3 bases outside the gene matches. This CDR3 region has 14 residues. CDR3 DNA (partial): TGTGCCAGCAGCCCTAGCGGGGGGGCGAATGAG. It translates to CASSPSGGANE. The whole CDR3 sequence is CASSPSGGANEQFF.

Regarding this clone: The read falls 3 residues short of the CDR3 end, and the missing part is taken from the germline J gene. The chain has TRBV13 and TRBJ2-7; no firm D call. CDR3 length: 14 residues. CDR1 is PRHDT and CDR2 is FYEKMQ in the germline V gene (reference sequence). Trimming removed 0 bases from V and 5 bases from J, with 11 bases in between. The CDR3: CASSLGAQHHEQYF. CDR3 bases read: TGTGCCAGCAGCTTAGGTGCTCAACACCACGAG.

Of note for this clone: The read is 3 residues too short to cover the CDR3 end, so that end is filled in from the germline J gene. The rearrangement joins TRBV19 to TRBJ2-5; 8 bases map to TRBD1. The CDR3 covers 14 residues. The V and J ends lost 4 bases and 5 bases, in that order; junction bases with no gene match: 6. From germline, CDR1 is LNHDA and CDR2 SQIVND (reference sequence). Here the CDR3 reads CASSTNRGSETQYF. The CDR3 bases that were read are TGTGCCAGTAGTACAAACAGGGGGTCGGAGACC. Full variable domain (remainder filled in from reference TRBV19 and TRBJ2-5): DGGITQSPKYLFRKEGQNVTLSCEQNLNHDAMYWYRQDPGQGLRLIYYSQIVNDFQKGDIAEGYSVSREKKESFPLTVTSAQKNPTAFYLCASSTNRGSETQYFGPGTRLLVL.

Comments on this clone: The sequenced fragment ends 3 residues before the CDR3 boundary, so the rest is inferred from the germline J gene. The chain links TRBV5-1 to TRBJ2-1; D perhaps matches TRBD2 (5 bases). V was pared by 4 bases and J by 4 bases, with 15 bases between. The CDR3 sequence is 15 residues long. Germline assignment: CDR1 SGHRS and CDR2 YFSETQ. CDR3 residues: CASSPSGADYNEQFF. CDR3 DNA, as far as it was read: TGCGCCAGCAGCCCCTCAGGAGCGGATTACAATGAG.

About this clone itself: Read data end 3 residues before the CDR3 end; the end is taken from the germline J gene. The chain combines TRBV2 with TRBJ1-1; TRBD1 aligns across 7 bases. Germline V lookup: CDR1 SNHLY, CDR2 FYNNEI. This CDR3 comprises 13 residues. After removal of 8 bases from V and 7 bases from J, the junction contained 10 bases not matched to a gene. CDR3 amino acids: CASSTGAWIEAFF. The covered CDR3 bases are TGTGCCAGCTCTACAGGGGCATGGATTGAA.

CDR3 loop: CASSPSSTDTQYF. The covered CDR3 bases are TGTGCCAGCTCGCCCTCTAGCACAGATACC. V and J are TRBV18 and TRBJ2-5; D is perhaps TRBD2 (5 bases). The read ends 3 residues before the CDR3 terminus; that terminus is restored from the germline J gene. CDR3 length equals 13 residues. Per the germline V gene, CDR1 is KGHSH and CDR2 is LQKENI.

Regarding this clone: Other DNA sequences from this sample encode an identical CDR3 as well. The CDR3 bases that were read are TGCAGCGTCCGACAGGGAGGTGGAAACACC. Translating it yields CSVRQGGGNT. The entire CDR3 protein reads CSVRQGGGNTIYF. The gene calls are TRBV29-1 and TRBJ1-3, with TRBD1 matching 7 bases. The CDR3 goes on 3 residues after the read ends, and that part is filled in from the germline J gene. Germline V CDR1 and CDR2: SQVTM, ANQGSEA. The CDR3 loop spans 13 amino acids. The junction had 5 bases not matched to a gene; V was cut back by 6 bases and J by 3 bases.